This T cell receptor (beta chain) stems from a study of blood T cell repertoires in COVID-19. Study overall: PBMCs, B-cell-depleted T cells, or T cells provided the cDNA or gDNA that made up the material.

Original analysis: Estimated nucleated cell counts came from reference gene primer amplification. Clones were read by immunoSEQ multiplex PCR, and TCRdb kept only the in-frame ones, dropping some. V, J and clone size were drawn from that table, and D and trimming were deduced from the DNA. The sample holds about 150,000 clones, around 86% seen once. Trimming removed 5 bases from V and 2 bases from J; junction bases left unmatched: 7. This CDR3 contains 16 residues. CDR1 and CDR2 from the germline V gene are SGHTA and FQGNSA. The rearrangement uses TRBV7-2 and TRBJ2-3; 10 bases map to TRBD2. The TCR sequence derives from a man aged 55 to 70 with COVID-19, enrolled during active disease. Sequencing was carried out using peripheral blood. DNA of the CDR3: TGTGCCAGCAGCCCGGAAGCGGGGGGGAACACAGATACGCAGTATTTT. It translates to CASSPEAGGNTDTQYF.